The source of this T cell receptor beta chain is a study of response to subunit inactivated influenza vaccine. CDR1 is DFQATT, CDR2 SNEGSKA, per germline (reference sequence). The trim removed 3 bases at V and 2 bases at J, leaving 5 bases unmatched. The CDR3 runs to 15 residues. TCRdb independently ran MiXCR on the RT-PCR reads; one entry per CDR3 protein. The data contain 550,000 to 800,000 distinct CDR3 sequences, more than 15% of them singletons. This clonotype has ten or more counts. Sequences were derived from PBMCs from blood, sampled 12 days after vaccination. The rearrangement links TRBV20-1 to TRBJ2-3; TRBD1 agrees at 10 bases. This TCR was recovered from a man in his fifties who received an inactivated influenza vaccine. The CDR3, as DNA: TGCAGTGCTAGCTTGGGGACAGGGGACACAGATACGCAGTATTTT. Its translation is CSASLGTGDTDTQYF.